Listed here is a single T cell receptor beta chain. The antigen is unknown. The data stem from a study of T cell responses to AZD1222 COVID-19 vaccine. General study points: With two AZD1222 doses given, Spike-specific TCR breadth and depth both rose. Only 5 or 6 people who got AZD1222 tested seropositive at baseline.

The repertoire was sequenced with immunoSEQ multiplex PCR; TCRdb's copy has only in-frame clones and lacks some. The table shows around 92,000 clones, with about nine tenths occurring only once. The germline CDR1 and CDR2 sequences are MRHNA and SNTAGT. This CDR3 is 14 amino acids long. V gave up 6 bases and J gave up 1 base, with 9 bases separating them. The chain uses TRBV6-4 and TRBJ2-2, with D possibly TRBD1 on 5 matching bases. Sequences were derived from peripheral blood, sampled on day 0 of AZD1222 vaccination. This TCR was sampled from an adult in good health. The DNA for the CDR3 is TGTGCCAGCAGCCGAAGGGGGAACACCGGGGAGCTGTTTTTT. Protein sequence: CASSRRGNTGELFF.